This T cell receptor (beta chain) comes out of a study of human T cells and chemical hapten exposure. Trimming cost V 2 bases and J 8 bases; bases outside gene matches: 4. The CDR3 totals 14 residues. The germline gives CDR1 MNHEY, CDR2 SVGAGI. What the library attached to individual cDNA molecules were unique molecular identifiers. TCRdb ran MiXCR on the RACE reads and lists one entry per CDR3 protein. The sample shows about 380,000 distinct CDR3 sequences, roughly 5% of them seen only once. Study conclusions and caveats: No shift was seen in TCRs above 1 in 1000 frequency with DPC sensitization.

This clonotype was seen ten or more times. What it binds is not known. Indicated time point: pre-sensitization, week 0. The treatment is: therapeutic diphenylcyclopropenone sensitization with weekly scalp DPC. Whole blood that had not been fractionated was the source of extracted total RNA. The material sequenced was whole blood, taken in connection with sensitization to the hapten diphenylcyclopropenone (DPC). This receptor was identified in a woman aged 45 to 65 with alopecia areata. Some clones in this sample may be carry-over from other donors' samples. This chain links TRBV6-5 with TRBJ2-1; 9 bases match TRBD2. The chain's CDR3 is CASSYGGGADEQFF. In DNA form, the CDR3 reads TGTGCCAGCAGTTACGGCGGGGGGGCCGATGAGCAGTTCTTC.